This T cell receptor beta chain was observed in a study of T-cell reconstitution after alpha-beta-depleted transplantation in children. General study results and limits: At one year after transplant, newly produced T cells mostly accounted for T-cell counts and diversity.

Construction of the TCRbeta library involved unique molecular identifiers. In TCRdb, the PCR reads were re-called with MiXCR into one record per CDR3 protein. The table lists about 300,000 distinct CDR3 sequences, approximately 7.3% of them singletons. The CDR3 totals 17 residues. V dropped 1 base and J dropped 2 bases, with 15 bases sitting between them. Germline V gives CDR1 SGHRS, CDR2 YFSETQ. Details on this clonotype: Its antigen is undetermined.

The sample in question was peripheral blood, obtained 360 days after TCRalphabeta/CD19-depleted stem cell transplant. The chain employs TRBV5-1 and TRBJ1-4; D may be TRBD1 (6 bases). The receptor was isolated from a female patient between 2 and 10 years old who had a stem cell transplant for Fanconi anemia, so the T cells may come from the graft donor. The CDR3 nucleotides are TGCGCCAGCAGCTTGTCTCAGGGGCCTGCGACTAATGAAAAACTGTTTTTT. Its translation is CASSLSQGPATNEKLFF.